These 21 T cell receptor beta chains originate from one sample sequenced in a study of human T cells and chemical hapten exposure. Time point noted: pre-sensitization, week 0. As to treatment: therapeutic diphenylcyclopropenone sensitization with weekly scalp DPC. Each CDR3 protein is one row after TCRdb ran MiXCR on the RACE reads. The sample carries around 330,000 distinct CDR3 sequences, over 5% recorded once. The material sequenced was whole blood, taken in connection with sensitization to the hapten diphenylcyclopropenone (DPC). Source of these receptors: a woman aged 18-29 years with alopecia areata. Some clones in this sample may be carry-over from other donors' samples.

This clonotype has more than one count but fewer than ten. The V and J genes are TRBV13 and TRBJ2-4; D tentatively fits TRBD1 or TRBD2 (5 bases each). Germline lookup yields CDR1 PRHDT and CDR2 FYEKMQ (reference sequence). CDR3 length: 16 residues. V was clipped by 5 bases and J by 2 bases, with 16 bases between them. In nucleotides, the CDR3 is TGTGCCAGCAGCCAAGCAGAGGGGCTAACCAAAAACATTCAGTACTTC. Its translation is CASSQAEGLTKNIQYF.

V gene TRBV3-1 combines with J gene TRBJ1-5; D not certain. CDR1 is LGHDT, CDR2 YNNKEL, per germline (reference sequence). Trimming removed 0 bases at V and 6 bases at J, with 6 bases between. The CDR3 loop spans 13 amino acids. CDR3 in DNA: TGTGCCAGCAGCCAAGATGGGTTTCAGCCCCAGCATTTT. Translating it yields CASSQDGFQPQHF.

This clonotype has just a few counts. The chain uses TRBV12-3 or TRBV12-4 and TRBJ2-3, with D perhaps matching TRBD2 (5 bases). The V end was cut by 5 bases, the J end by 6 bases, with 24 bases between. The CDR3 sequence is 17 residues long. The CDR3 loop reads CASSPEGEARGVDTQYF. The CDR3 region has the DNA TGTGCCAGCAGTCCTGAGGGAGAGGCGCGAGGTGTCGATACGCAGTATTTT.

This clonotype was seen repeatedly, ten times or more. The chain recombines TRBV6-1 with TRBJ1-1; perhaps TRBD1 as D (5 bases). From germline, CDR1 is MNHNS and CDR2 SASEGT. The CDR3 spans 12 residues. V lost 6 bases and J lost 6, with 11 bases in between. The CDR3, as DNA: TGTGCCAGCAGGCAGGGCCTCCCTGAAGCTTTCTTT. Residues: CASRQGLPEAFF.

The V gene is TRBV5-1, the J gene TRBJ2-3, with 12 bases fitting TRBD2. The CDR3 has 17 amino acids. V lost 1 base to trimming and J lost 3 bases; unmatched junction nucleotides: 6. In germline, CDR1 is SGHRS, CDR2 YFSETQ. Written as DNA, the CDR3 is TGCGCCAGCAGCTTGACTAGCGGGGGGCCGGGGACAGATACGCAGTATTTT. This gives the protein CASSLTSGGPGTDTQYF.

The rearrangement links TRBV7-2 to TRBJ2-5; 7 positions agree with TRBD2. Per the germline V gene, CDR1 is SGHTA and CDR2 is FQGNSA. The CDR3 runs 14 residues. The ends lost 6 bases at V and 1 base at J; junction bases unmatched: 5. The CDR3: CASRQGLVQETQYF. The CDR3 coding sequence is TGTGCCAGCAGGCAAGGACTAGTCCAAGAGACCCAGTACTTC.

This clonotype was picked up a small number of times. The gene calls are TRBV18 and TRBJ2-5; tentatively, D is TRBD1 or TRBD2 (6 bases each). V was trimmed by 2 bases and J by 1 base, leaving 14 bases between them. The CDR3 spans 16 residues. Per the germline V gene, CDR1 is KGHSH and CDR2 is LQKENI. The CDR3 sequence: CASSPNGGFAQETQYF. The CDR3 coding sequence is TGTGCCAGCTCACCAAACGGGGGCTTCGCCCAAGAGACCCAGTACTTC.

Here the CDR3 reads CASSLEVQLHLYGYTF. Written as DNA, the CDR3 is TGTGCCAGCAGCTTGGAGGTCCAACTCCACCTCTATGGCTACACCTTC. The V and J genes are TRBV5-5 and TRBJ1-2; D gene ambiguous. Between the trimmed V and J ends, which lost 0 bases and 4 bases, there was a span of 16 bases. This CDR3 spans 16 amino acids. In germline, CDR1 is SGHKS, CDR2 YYEKEE (reference sequence).

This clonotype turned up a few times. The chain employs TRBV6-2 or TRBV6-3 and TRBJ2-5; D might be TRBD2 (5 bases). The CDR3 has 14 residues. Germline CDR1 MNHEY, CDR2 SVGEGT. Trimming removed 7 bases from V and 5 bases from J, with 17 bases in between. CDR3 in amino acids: CASTPPELEETQYF. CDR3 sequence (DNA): TGTGCCAGCACCCCCCCGGAACTAGAGGAGACCCAGTACTTC.

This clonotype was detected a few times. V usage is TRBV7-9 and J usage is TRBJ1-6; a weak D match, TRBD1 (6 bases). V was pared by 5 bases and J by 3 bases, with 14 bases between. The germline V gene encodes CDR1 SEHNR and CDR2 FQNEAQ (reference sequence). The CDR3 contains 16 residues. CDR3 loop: CASSARGTNYNSPLHF. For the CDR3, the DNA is TGTGCCAGCAGCGCAAGGGGGACCAACTATAATTCACCCCTCCACTTT.

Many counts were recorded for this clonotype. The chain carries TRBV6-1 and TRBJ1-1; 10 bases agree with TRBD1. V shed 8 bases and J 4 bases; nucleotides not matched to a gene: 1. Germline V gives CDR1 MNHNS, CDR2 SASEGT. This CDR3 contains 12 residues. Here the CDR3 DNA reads TGTGCCAGCGGACAGGGGGTCACTGAAGCTTTCTTT. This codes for CASGQGVTEAFF.

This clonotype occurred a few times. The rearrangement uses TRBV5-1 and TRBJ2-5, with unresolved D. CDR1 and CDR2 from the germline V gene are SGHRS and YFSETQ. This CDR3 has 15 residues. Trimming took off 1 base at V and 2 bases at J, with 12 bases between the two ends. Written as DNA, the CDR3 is TGCGCCAGCAGCTTGAGGAGTAGCAAACAAGAGACCCAGTACTTC. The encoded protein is CASSLRSSKQETQYF.

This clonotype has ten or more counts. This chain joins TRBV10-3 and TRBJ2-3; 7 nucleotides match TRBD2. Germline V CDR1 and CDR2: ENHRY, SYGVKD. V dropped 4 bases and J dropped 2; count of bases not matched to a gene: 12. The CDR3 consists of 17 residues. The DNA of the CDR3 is TGTGCCATCAGTGGTCTTGGACTAGACCATTCCACAGATACGCAGTATTTT. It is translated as CAISGLGLDHSTDTQYF.

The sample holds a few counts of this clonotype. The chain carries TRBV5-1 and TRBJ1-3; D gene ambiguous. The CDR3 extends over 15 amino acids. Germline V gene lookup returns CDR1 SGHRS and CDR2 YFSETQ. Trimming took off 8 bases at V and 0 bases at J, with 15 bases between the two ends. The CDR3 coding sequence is TGCGCCAGTAGCGCAGACGGAGGCTCTGGAAACACCATATATTTT. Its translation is CASSADGGSGNTIYF.

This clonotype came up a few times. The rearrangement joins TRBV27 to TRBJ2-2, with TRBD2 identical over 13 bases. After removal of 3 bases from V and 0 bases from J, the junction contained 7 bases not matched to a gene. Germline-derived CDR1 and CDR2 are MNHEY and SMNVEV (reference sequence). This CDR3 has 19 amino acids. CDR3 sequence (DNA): TGTGCCAGCAGTTTTGGGACTAGCGGGGACCTTTCGAACACCGGGGAGCTGTTTTTT. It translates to CASSFGTSGDLSNTGELFF.

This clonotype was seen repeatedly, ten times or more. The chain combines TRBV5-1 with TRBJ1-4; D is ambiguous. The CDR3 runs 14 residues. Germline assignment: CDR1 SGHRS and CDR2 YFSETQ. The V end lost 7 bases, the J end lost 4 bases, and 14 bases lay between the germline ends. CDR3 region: CASCSGMGNEKLFF. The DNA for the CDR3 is TGCGCCAGCTGTAGCGGGATGGGTAATGAAAAACTGTTTTTT. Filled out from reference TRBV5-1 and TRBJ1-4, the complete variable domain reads KAGVTQTPRYLIKTRGQQVTLSCSPISGHRSVSWYQQTPGQGLQFLFEYFSETQRNKGNFPGRFSGRQFSNSRSEMNVSTLELGDSALYLCASCSGMGNEKLFFGSGTQLSVL.

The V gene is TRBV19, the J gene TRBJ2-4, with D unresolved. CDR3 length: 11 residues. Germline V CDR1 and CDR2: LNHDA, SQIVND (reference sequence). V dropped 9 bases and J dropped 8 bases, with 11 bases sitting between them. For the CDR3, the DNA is TGTGCCAGCGAACGTGGGGACATTCAGTACTTC. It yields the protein CASERGDIQYF. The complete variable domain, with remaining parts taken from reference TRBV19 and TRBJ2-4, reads DGGITQSPKYLFRKEGQNVTLSCEQNLNHDAMYWYRQDPGQGLRLIYYSQIVNDFQKGDIAEGYSVSREKKESFPLTVTSAQKNPTAFYLCASERGDIQYFGAGTRLSVL.

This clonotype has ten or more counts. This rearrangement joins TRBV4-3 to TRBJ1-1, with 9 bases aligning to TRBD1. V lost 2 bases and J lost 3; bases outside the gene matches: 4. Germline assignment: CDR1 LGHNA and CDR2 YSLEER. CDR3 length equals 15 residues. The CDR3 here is CASSQSQGAHTEAFF. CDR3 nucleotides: TGCGCCAGCAGCCAATCACAGGGGGCTCACACTGAAGCTTTCTTT.

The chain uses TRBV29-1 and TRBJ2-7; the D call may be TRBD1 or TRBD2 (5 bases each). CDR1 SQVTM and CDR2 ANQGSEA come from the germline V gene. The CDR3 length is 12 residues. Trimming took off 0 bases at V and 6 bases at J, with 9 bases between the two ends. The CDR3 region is CSVEEGTVEQYF. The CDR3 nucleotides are TGCAGCGTTGAAGAGGGGACGGTCGAGCAGTACTTC.

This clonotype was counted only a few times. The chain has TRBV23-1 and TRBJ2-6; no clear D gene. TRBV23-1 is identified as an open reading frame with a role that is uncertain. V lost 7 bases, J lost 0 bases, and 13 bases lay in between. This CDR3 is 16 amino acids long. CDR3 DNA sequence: TGCGCCAGCAAGCCCACCGTCCACTCTGGGGCCAACGTCCTGACTTTC. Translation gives CASKPTVHSGANVLTF.

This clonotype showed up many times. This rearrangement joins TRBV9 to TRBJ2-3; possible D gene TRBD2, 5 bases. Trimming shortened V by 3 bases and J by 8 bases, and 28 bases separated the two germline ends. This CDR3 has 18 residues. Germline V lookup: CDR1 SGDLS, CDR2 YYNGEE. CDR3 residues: CASSGGFMAEIPVGTQYF. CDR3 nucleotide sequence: TGTGCCAGCAGCGGCGGGTTTATGGCTGAGATTCCAGTAGGTACGCAGTATTTT.